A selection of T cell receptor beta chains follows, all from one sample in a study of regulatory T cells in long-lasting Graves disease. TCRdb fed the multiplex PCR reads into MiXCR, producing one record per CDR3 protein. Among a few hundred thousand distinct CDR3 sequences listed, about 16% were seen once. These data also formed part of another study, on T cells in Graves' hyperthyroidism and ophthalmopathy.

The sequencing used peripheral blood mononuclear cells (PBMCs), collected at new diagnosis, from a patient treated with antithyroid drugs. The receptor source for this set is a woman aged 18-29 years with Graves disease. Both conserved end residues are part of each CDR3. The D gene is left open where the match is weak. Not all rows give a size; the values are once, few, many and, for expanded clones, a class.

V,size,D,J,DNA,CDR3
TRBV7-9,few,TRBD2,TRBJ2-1,TGTGCCAGCAGCTTAGGGCATACTTCTGGGTCACAAGCGGGAGTTTCTAATGAGCAGTTCTTC,CASSLGHTSGSQAGVSNEQFF
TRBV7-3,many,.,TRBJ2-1,TGTGCCAGCAGCCAGGGAGGTGGTGAGCAGTTCTTC,CASSQGGGEQFF
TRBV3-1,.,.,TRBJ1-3,TGTGCCAGAAGTCAGGGTGGAAACACCATATATTTT,CARSQGGNTIYF
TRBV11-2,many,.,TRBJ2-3,TGTGCCAGCAGCTTAGTCCCGGGGGCCTCCACAGATACGCAGTATTTT,CASSLVPGASTDTQYF
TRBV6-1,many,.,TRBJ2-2,TGTGCCAGCAGCGACGGACAGTACCGGGAGCTGTTTTTT,CASSDGQYRELFF
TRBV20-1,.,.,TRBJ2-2,TGCAGTGCTAGTCGATCGGTTGGGACCAACACCGGGGAGCTGTTTTTT,CSASRSVGTNTGELFF
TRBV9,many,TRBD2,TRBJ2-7,TGTGCCAGCAGCGGGACTAGCGGAGGCCTGTTCGAGCAGTACTTC,CASSGTSGGLFEQYF
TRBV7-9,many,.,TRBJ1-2,TGTGCCAGCAGCGTTGAAACTAACTATGGCTACACCTTC,CASSVETNYGYTF
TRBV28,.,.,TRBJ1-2,TGTGCCAGCAGACAGTCCTCCTATGGCTACACCTTC,CASRQSSYGYTF
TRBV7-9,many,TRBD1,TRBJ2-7,TGTGCCAGCAGCTTAGAGACAGGGTCCTACGAGCAGTACTTC,CASSLETGSYEQYF
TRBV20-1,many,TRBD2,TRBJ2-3,TGCAGTGCTGATAGGGGACTAGCAGCTAGCACAGATACGCAGTATTTT,CSADRGLAASTDTQYF
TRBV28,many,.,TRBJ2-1,TGTGCCAGCAGGGGCGGTTTACGGGGATCCTACAATGAGCAGTTCTTC,CASRGGLRGSYNEQFF